The rows below give T cell receptor beta chains drawn from one sample of a study of shared clonotypes between healthy human individuals. The protocol was immunoSEQ multiplex PCR, while the TCRdb copy is restricted to in-frame clones and leaves out a portion. The data show about 490,000 clones, almost 80% seen once. The specimen was PBMCs. These receptors all come from a woman in her forties in good health. Some clones in this sample may be carry-over from other donors' samples. CDR3s include the opening cysteine and the closing phenylalanine or tryptophan. D genes are given only for firm matches. The size of a clone is reported for some rows only, either as once, few or many, or as a class for expanded clones.

clone size: once; D gene: .; V gene: TRBV5-8; J gene: TRBJ2-1; CDR3 protein: CASSLGLTVYNEQFF; CDR3 DNA: TGTGCCAGCAGCTTGGGACTAACTGTTTACAATGAGCAGTTCTTC
clone size: .; D gene: TRBD2; V gene: TRBV9; J gene: TRBJ2-1; CDR3 protein: CASSVRLAEYNEQFF; CDR3 DNA: TGTGCCAGCAGCGTGCGACTAGCGGAATACAATGAGCAGTTCTTC
clone size: .; D gene: .; V gene: TRBV5-6; J gene: TRBJ2-1; CDR3 protein: CASSFIDNEQFF; CDR3 DNA: TGTGCCAGCAGCTTTATAGATAATGAGCAGTTCTTC
clone size: .; D gene: TRBD2; V gene: TRBV7-2; J gene: TRBJ2-7; CDR3 protein: CASSLGSGRAVGEQYF; CDR3 DNA: TGTGCCAGCAGCTTGGGTAGCGGGAGGGCCGTAGGTGAGCAGTACTTC
clone size: few; D gene: TRBD1; V gene: TRBV7-9; J gene: TRBJ2-1; CDR3 protein: CASSPQQGARYEQFF; CDR3 DNA: TGTGCCAGCAGCCCCCAACAGGGGGCGCGCTATGAGCAGTTCTTC
clone size: .; D gene: TRBD2; V gene: TRBV5-4; J gene: TRBJ2-3; CDR3 protein: CASSLEAGGPTDTQYF; CDR3 DNA: TGTGCCAGCAGCTTGGAGGCGGGAGGGCCCACAGATACGCAGTATTTT
clone size: .; D gene: TRBD2; V gene: TRBV28; J gene: TRBJ2-7; CDR3 protein: CASRQIGLAGFGYEQYF; CDR3 DNA: TGTGCCAGCAGGCAAATCGGACTAGCGGGATTTGGCTACGAGCAGTACTTC
clone size: few; D gene: TRBD2; V gene: TRBV5-1; J gene: TRBJ2-6; CDR3 protein: CASSLSSGLSSGANVLTF; CDR3 DNA: TGCGCCAGCAGCCTCTCTAGCGGGCTGAGCTCTGGGGCCAACGTCCTGACTTTC
clone size: .; D gene: TRBD1; V gene: TRBV5-1; J gene: TRBJ1-1; CDR3 protein: CASSSGTGVLNTEAFF; CDR3 DNA: TGCGCCAGCAGCTCCGGGACAGGGGTTCTGAACACTGAAGCTTTCTTT
clone size: .; D gene: .; V gene: TRBV20-1; J gene: TRBJ1-1; CDR3 protein: CSATQKHEAFF; CDR3 DNA: TGCAGTGCTACCCAGAAGCACGAAGCTTTCTTT
clone size: once; D gene: .; V gene: TRBV7-2; J gene: TRBJ2-3; CDR3 protein: CASSLDGSGDTQYF; CDR3 DNA: TGTGCCAGCAGCTTAGACGGTAGCGGAGATACGCAGTATTTT
clone size: .; D gene: TRBD1; V gene: TRBV4-2; J gene: TRBJ2-7; CDR3 protein: CASSQVEGAAEQYF; CDR3 DNA: TGTGCCAGCAGCCAAGTTGAGGGGGCGGCCGAGCAGTACTTC
clone size: .; D gene: .; V gene: TRBV28; J gene: TRBJ2-7; CDR3 protein: CASSSSGRTLAYEQYF; CDR3 DNA: TGTGCCAGCAGTTCTTCAGGACGGACGTTGGCCTACGAGCAGTACTTC
clone size: many; D gene: TRBD2; V gene: TRBV27; J gene: TRBJ2-1; CDR3 protein: CASSYRREVPNEQFF; CDR3 DNA: TGTGCCAGCAGTTACAGGCGGGAGGTTCCCAATGAGCAGTTCTTC
clone size: .; D gene: .; V gene: TRBV9; J gene: TRBJ2-1; CDR3 protein: CASSVLHSISYNEQFF; CDR3 DNA: TGTGCCAGCAGCGTACTTCACAGCATCTCCTACAATGAGCAGTTCTTC
clone size: .; D gene: .; V gene: TRBV14; J gene: TRBJ1-2; CDR3 protein: CASSRSGTRGHYGYTF; CDR3 DNA: TGTGCCAGCAGCCGATCCGGGACAAGGGGACACTATGGCTACACCTTC
clone size: once; D gene: TRBD1; V gene: TRBV2; J gene: TRBJ2-5; CDR3 protein: CASSDPRGTGVQETQYF; CDR3 DNA: TGTGCCAGCAGTGACCCCCGCGGGACAGGGGTTCAAGAGACCCAGTACTTC
clone size: .; D gene: TRBD2; V gene: TRBV7-2; J gene: TRBJ2-7; CDR3 protein: CASTIPGLAGGREQYF; CDR3 DNA: TGTGCCAGCACCATTCCGGGACTAGCGGGGGGTCGAGAGCAGTACTTC
clone size: .; D gene: .; V gene: TRBV29-1; J gene: TRBJ2-3; CDR3 protein: CSVEGGATDTQYF; CDR3 DNA: TGCAGCGTGGAGGGTGGGGCCACAGATACGCAGTATTTT
clone size: .; D gene: TRBD1; V gene: TRBV28; J gene: TRBJ1-5; CDR3 protein: CASSRGPAPQHF; CDR3 DNA: TGTGCCAGCTCCAGGGGGCCAGCCCCCCAGCATTTT
clone size: once; D gene: .; V gene: TRBV4-1; J gene: TRBJ2-6; CDR3 protein: CASSQGGAGANVLTF; CDR3 DNA: TGCGCCAGCAGCCAAGGGGGGGCTGGGGCCAACGTCCTGACTTTC
clone size: .; D gene: .; V gene: TRBV30; J gene: TRBJ1-3; CDR3 protein: CAWSVQGSGNTIYF; CDR3 DNA: TGTGCCTGGAGTGTACAGGGATCCGGAAACACCATATATTTC
clone size: .; D gene: .; V gene: TRBV7-6; J gene: TRBJ2-1; CDR3 protein: CASSPWTESYNEQFF; CDR3 DNA: TGTGCCAGCAGCCCCTGGACTGAGTCCTACAATGAGCAGTTCTTC
clone size: .; D gene: .; V gene: TRBV10-3; J gene: TRBJ1-5; CDR3 protein: CAISDDTRLSQHF; CDR3 DNA: TGTGCCATCAGTGACGACACCCGCTTGTCCCAGCATTTT
clone size: .; D gene: TRBD2; V gene: TRBV7-2; J gene: TRBJ2-3; CDR3 protein: CASSQLLAGDGTDTQYF; CDR3 DNA: TGTGCCAGCAGCCAGCTACTAGCGGGAGATGGGACAGATACGCAGTATTTT
clone size: .; D gene: TRBD2; V gene: TRBV30; J gene: TRBJ2-5; CDR3 protein: CAWSPGLQETQYF; CDR3 DNA: TGTGCCTGGAGCCCGGGACTACAAGAGACCCAGTACTTC
clone size: .; D gene: .; V gene: TRBV9; J gene: TRBJ1-2; CDR3 protein: CASSAEAGGVYGYTF; CDR3 DNA: TGTGCCAGCAGCGCGGAGGCGGGGGGTGTTTACGGCTACACCTTC
clone size: few; D gene: .; V gene: TRBV11-2; J gene: TRBJ2-1; CDR3 protein: CASSLASDYNGQFF; CDR3 DNA: TGTGCCAGCAGCTTAGCGTCGGACTACAATGGGCAGTTCTTC
clone size: .; D gene: TRBD2; V gene: TRBV10-3; J gene: TRBJ2-7; CDR3 protein: CAISEVTSGNSYEQYF; CDR3 DNA: TGTGCCATCAGTGAGGTGACTAGCGGCAACTCCTACGAGCAGTACTTC
clone size: .; D gene: TRBD2; V gene: TRBV5-1; J gene: TRBJ2-7; CDR3 protein: CASSWSGSGTYEQYF; CDR3 DNA: TGCGCCAGCAGCTGGTCTGGTAGCGGGACCTACGAGCAGTACTTC
clone size: .; D gene: .; V gene: TRBV28; J gene: TRBJ1-2; CDR3 protein: CASSQQVWAAYTF; CDR3 DNA: TGTGCCAGCAGTCAACAAGTGTGGGCTGCCTACACCTTC
clone size: .; D gene: .; V gene: TRBV7-9; J gene: TRBJ2-1; CDR3 protein: CASSLVGGTSSNYNEQFF; CDR3 DNA: TGTGCCAGCAGCCTAGTAGGAGGTACGTCATCCAACTACAATGAGCAGTTCTTC
clone size: once; D gene: .; V gene: TRBV9; J gene: TRBJ1-1; CDR3 protein: CASGPLRENTEAFF; CDR3 DNA: TGTGCCAGCGGGCCCCTACGGGAAAACACTGAAGCTTTCTTT
clone size: .; D gene: .; V gene: TRBV10-1; J gene: TRBJ2-7; CDR3 protein: CASSESDRPYEQYF; CDR3 DNA: TGCGCCAGCAGTGAGAGTGACAGACCCTACGAGCAGTACTTC
clone size: .; D gene: TRBD1; V gene: TRBV18; J gene: TRBJ2-5; CDR3 protein: CASSPNQGAGEQYF; CDR3 DNA: TGTGCCAGCTCACCTAACCAGGGGGCGGGTGAGCAGTACTTC
clone size: .; D gene: .; V gene: TRBV28; J gene: TRBJ1-2; CDR3 protein: CASSLRAYGYTF; CDR3 DNA: TGTGCCAGCAGTTTGAGAGCCTATGGCTACACCTTC